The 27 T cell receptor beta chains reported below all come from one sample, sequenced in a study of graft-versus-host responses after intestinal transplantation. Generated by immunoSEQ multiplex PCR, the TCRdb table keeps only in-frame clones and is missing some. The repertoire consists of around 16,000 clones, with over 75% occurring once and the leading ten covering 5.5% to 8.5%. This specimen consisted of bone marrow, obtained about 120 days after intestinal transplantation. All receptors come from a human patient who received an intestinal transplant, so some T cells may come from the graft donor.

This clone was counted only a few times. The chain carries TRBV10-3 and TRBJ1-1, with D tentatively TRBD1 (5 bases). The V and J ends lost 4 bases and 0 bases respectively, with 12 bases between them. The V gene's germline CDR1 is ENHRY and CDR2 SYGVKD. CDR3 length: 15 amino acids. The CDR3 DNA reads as TGTGCCATCAGTGTGGGACGGCTTTTGAACACTGAAGCTTTCTTT. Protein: CAISVGRLLNTEAFF.

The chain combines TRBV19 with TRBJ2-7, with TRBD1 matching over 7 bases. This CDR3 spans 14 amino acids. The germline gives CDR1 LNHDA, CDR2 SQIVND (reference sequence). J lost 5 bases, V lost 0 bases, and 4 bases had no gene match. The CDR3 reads CASSIDHRGHEQYF. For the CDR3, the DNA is TGTGCCAGTAGTATAGATCACAGGGGCCACGAGCAGTACTTC.

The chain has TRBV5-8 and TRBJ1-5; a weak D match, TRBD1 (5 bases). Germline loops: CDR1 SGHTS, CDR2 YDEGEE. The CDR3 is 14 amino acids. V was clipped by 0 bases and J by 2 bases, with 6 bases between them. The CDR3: CASSLETGNQPQHF. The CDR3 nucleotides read TGTGCCAGCAGCTTGGAGACAGGCAATCAGCCCCAGCATTTT.

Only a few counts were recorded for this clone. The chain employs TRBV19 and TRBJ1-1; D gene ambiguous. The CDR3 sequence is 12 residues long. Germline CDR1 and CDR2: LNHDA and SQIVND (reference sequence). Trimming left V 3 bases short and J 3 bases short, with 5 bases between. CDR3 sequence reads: CASSMAYTEAFF. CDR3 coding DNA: TGTGCCAGTAGTATGGCTTACACTGAAGCTTTCTTT.

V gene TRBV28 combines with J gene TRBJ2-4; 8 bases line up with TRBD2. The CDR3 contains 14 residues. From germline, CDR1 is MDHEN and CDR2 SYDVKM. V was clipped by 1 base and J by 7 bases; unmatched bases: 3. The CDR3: CASSLYPSGNIQYF. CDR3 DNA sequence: TGTGCCAGCAGTTTATACCCTAGCGGGAACATTCAGTACTTC. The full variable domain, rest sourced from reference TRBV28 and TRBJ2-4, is DVKVTQSSRYLVKRTGEKVFLECVQDMDHENMFWYRQDPGLGLRLIYFSYDVKMKEKGDIPEGYSVSREKKERFSLILESASTNQTSMYLCASSLYPSGNIQYFGAGTRLSVL.

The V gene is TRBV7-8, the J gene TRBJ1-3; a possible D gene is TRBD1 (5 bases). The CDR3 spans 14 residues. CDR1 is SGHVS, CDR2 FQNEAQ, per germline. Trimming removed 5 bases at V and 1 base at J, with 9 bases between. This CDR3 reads CASSLRGSGNTIYF. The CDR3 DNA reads TGTGCCAGCAGCCTACGGGGGTCTGGAAACACCATATATTTT.

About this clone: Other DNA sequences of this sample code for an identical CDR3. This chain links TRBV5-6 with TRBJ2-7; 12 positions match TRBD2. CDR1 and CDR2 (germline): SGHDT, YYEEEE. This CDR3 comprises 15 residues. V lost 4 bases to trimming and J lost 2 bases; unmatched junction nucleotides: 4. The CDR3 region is CASSGRLAGAYEQYF. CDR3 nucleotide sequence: TGTGCCAGCAGCGGCCGACTAGCGGGAGCCTACGAGCAGTACTTC.

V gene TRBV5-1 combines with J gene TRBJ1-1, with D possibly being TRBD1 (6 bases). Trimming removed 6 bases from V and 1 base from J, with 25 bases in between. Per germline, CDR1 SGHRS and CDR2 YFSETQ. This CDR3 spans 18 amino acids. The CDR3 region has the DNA TGCGCCAGCACCCCGAGGGTACAGGGACCTTTACAGAACACTGAAGCTTTCTTT. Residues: CASTPRVQGPLQNTEAFF. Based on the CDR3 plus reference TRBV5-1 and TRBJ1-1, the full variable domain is KAGVTQTPRYLIKTRGQQVTLSCSPISGHRSVSWYQQTPGQGLQFLFEYFSETQRNKGNFPGRFSGRQFSNSRSEMNVSTLELGDSALYLCASTPRVQGPLQNTEAFFGQGTRLTVV.

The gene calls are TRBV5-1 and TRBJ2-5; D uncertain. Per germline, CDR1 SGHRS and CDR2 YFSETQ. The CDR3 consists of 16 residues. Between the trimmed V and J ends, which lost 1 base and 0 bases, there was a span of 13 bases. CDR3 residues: CASSLKAVSYQETQYF. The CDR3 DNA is TGCGCCAGCAGCTTGAAGGCCGTCAGTTACCAAGAGACCCAGTACTTC.

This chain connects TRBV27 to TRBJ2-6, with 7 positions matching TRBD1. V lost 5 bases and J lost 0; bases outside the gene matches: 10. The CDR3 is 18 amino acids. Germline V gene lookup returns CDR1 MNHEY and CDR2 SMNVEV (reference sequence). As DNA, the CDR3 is TGTGCCAGCAGTACGTTTGGACAGGAATACTCTGGGGCCAACGTCCTGACTTTC. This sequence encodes CASSTFGQEYSGANVLTF.

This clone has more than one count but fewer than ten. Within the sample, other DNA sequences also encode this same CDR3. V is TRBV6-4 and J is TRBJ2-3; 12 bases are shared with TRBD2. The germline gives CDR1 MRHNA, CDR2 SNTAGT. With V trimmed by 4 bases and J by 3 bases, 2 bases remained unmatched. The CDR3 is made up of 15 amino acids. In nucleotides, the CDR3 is TGTGCCAGCAGTGCCGGGACTAGCGGGACAGATACGCAGTATTTT. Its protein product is CASSAGTSGTDTQYF.

The CDR3 sequence is CASSLLGQLGDEQFF. DNA for the CDR3: TGTGCCAGCAGTTTATTGGGACAACTTGGAGATGAGCAGTTCTTC. The genes are TRBV28 and TRBJ2-1; TRBD1 is a possible D gene (6 bases). Trimming removed 1 base from V and 8 bases from J, with 15 bases in between. The CDR3 is made up of 15 amino acids. Germline loops: CDR1 MDHEN, CDR2 SYDVKM.

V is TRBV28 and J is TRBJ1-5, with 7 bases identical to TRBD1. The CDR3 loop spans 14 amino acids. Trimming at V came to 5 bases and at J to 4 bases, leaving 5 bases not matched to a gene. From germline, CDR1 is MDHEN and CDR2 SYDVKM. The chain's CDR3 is CASSNPGGNQPQHF. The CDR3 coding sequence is TGTGCCAGCAGTAACCCAGGGGGAAATCAGCCCCAGCATTTT.

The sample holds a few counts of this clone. CDR3 sequence reads: CASSEQGIYGYTF. CDR3 sequence (DNA): TGTGCCAGCAGTGAACAGGGGATCTATGGCTACACCTTC. The gene calls are TRBV6-1 and TRBJ1-2; TRBD1 might be the D (6 bases). The germline CDR1 and CDR2 sequences are MNHNS and SASEGT. This CDR3 contains 13 residues. Trimming shortened V by 2 bases and J by 4 bases, and 8 bases separated the two germline ends.

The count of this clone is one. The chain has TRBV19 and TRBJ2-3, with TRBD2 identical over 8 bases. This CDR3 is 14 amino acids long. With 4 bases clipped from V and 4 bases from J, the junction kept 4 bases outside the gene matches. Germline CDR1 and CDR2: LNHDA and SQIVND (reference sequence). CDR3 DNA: TGTGCCAGTAGTAGTCTAGCGGGTGCAGATACGCAGTATTTT. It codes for CASSSLAGADTQYF.

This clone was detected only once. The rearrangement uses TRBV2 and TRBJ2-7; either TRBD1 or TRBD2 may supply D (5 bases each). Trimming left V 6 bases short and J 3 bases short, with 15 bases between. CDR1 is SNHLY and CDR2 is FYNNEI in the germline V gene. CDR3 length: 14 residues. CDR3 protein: CASREGRLYYEQYF. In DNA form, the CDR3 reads TGTGCCAGCAGAGAGGGGCGGCTGTACTACGAGCAGTACTTC.

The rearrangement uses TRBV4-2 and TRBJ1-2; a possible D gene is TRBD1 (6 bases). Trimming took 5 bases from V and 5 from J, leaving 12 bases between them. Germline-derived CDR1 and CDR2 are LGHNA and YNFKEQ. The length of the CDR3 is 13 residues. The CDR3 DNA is TGTGCCAGCAGCGACGGACAGAGATATGGCTACACCTTC. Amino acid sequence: CASSDGQRYGYTF.

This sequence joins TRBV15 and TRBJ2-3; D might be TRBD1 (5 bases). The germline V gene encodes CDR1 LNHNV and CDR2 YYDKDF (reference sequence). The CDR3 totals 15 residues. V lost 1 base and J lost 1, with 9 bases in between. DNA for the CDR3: TGTGCCACCAGCAGAGGAACGACAGGCACAGATACGCAGTATTTT. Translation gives CATSRGTTGTDTQYF.

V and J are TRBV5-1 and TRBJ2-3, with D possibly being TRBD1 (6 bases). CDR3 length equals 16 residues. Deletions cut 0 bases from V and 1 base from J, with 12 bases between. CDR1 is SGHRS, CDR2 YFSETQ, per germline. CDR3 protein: CASSLVRGCCTDTQYF. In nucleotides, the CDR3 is TGCGCCAGCAGCTTGGTAAGGGGGTGCTGCACAGATACGCAGTATTTT.

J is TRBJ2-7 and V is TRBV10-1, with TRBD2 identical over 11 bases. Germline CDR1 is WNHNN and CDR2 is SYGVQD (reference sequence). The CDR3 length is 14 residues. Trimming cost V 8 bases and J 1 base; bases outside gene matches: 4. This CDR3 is CASGSGRGSYEQYF. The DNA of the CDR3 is TGCGCCAGCGGTAGCGGGAGGGGGTCCTACGAGCAGTACTTC.

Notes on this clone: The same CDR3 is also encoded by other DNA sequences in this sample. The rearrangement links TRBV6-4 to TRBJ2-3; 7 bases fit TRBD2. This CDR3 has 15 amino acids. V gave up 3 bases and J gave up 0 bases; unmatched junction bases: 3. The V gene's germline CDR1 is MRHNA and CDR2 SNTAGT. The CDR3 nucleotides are TGTGCCAGCAGTGAGAATAGCGGGAGCACAGATACGCAGTATTTT. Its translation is CASSENSGSTDTQYF.

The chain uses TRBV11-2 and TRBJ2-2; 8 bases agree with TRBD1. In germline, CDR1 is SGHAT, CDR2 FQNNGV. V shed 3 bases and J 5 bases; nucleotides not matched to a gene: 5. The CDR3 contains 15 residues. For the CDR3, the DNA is TGTGCCAGCAGCTTGATCCAGGGGGCGACCGGGGAGCTGTTTTTT. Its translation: CASSLIQGATGELFF.

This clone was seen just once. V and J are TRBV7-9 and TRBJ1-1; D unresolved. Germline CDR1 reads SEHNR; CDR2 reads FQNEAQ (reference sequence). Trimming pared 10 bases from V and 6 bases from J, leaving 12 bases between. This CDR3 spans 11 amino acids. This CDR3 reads CATQPGAEAFF. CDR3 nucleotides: TGTGCCACCCAGCCGGGCGCTGAAGCTTTCTTT.

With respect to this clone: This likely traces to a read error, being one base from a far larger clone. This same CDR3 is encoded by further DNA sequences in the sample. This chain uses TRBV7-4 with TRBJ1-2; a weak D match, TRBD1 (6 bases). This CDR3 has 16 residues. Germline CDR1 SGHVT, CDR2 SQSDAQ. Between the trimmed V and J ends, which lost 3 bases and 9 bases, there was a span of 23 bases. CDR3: CASSFTTDNRAVSYTF. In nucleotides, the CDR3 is TGTGCCAGCAGCTTCACAACCGACAACAGGGCTGTAAGCTACACCTTC.

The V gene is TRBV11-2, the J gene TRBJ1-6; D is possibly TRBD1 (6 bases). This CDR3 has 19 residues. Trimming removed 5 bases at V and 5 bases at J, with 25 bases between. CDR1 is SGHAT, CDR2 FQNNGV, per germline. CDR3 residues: CASSPRAGAAGGHNSPLHF. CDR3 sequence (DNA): TGTGCCAGCAGCCCACGGGCAGGGGCGGCCGGGGGGCATAATTCACCCCTCCACTTT. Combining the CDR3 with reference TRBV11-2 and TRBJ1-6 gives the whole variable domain EAGVAQSPRYKIIEKRQSVAFWCNPISGHATLYWYQQILGQGPKLLIQFQNNGVVDDSQLPKDRFSAERLKGVDSTLKIQPAKLEDSAVYLCASSPRAGAAGGHNSPLHFGNGTRLTVT.

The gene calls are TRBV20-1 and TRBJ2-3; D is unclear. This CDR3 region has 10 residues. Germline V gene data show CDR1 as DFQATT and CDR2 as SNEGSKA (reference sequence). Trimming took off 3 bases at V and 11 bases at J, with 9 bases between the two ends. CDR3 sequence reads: CSASGSEQYF. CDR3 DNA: TGCAGTGCTAGTGGGTCTGAGCAGTATTTT.

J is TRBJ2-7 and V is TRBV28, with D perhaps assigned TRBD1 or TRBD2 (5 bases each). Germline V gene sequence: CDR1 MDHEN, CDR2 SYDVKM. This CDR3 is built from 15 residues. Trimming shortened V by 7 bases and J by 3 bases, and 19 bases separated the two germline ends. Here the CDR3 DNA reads TGTGCCAGCAAGACCTACGTTTCGGGGCGCTACGAGCAGTACTTC. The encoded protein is CASKTYVSGRYEQYF. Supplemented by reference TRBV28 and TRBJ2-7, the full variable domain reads DVKVTQSSRYLVKRTGEKVFLECVQDMDHENMFWYRQDPGLGLRLIYFSYDVKMKEKGDIPEGYSVSREKKERFSLILESASTNQTSMYLCASKTYVSGRYEQYFGPGTRLTVT.